These T cell receptor beta chains were read from a single sample in a study of molecular identifiers for immune sequencing clone quantification. TCRdb itself ran the PCR reads through MiXCR, one entry per CDR3 protein. Altogether hundreds of thousands of distinct CDR3 sequences are present, 20% being singletons, with the ten largest covering approximately 0.9%. Sequenced sample: naive CD8+ T cells from blood, with Jurkat cell RNA spiked in. The receptor source for this set is a human donor in good health. Some libraries in this study had Jurkat cell RNA spiked in. CDR3s include the opening cysteine and the closing phenylalanine or tryptophan. The D gene is left open where the match is weak. Clone size is shown for a subset of rows, as once, few, many or a class of expanded clone.

TRBJ2-1 many TRBV24-1 18 TRBD2 TGTGCCACCTGGACTAGCGGGGGGCCGCTGGCTTCCTACAATGAGCAGTTCTTC CATWTSGGPLASYNEQFF
TRBJ1-6 many TRBV5-6 16 TRBD1 TGTGCCAGCAGCCCGACAGGGTCCTCCTATAATTCACCCCTCCACTTT CASSPTGSSYNSPLHF
TRBJ2-7 many TRBV4-1 16 NA TGCGCCAGCAGCCGTCCAGACACGACCCACTCCTACGAGCAGTACTTC CASSRPDTTHSYEQYF
TRBJ2-1 NA TRBV4-1 16 TRBD1 TGCGCCAGCAGCCTACTCCCAGGACAGGGGGGCAATGAGCAGTTCTTC CASSLLPGQGGNEQFF
TRBJ2-3 NA TRBV6-2/TRBV6-3 15 TRBD2 TGTGCCAGCAGTGCCGCGGGAGGGCAGTTCGATACGCAGTATTTT CASSAAGGQFDTQYF
TRBJ2-3 many TRBV3-1 12 NA TGTGCCAGCAGCCAAGACATAGATACGCAGTATTTT CASSQDIDTQYF
TRBJ2-2 NA TRBV11-2 16 TRBD2 TGTGCCAGCAGCCACAGAGCGGGAGGCTCCACCGGGGTGCTGTTTTTT CASSHRAGGSTGVLFF
TRBJ2-5 many TRBV19 13 NA TGTGCCAGTCGCGGGCGAGCCCAAGAGACCCAGTACTTC CASRGRAQETQYF
TRBJ1-4 few TRBV9 15 NA TGTGCCAGCAGTCCTCTGACAGGAGAGGATGAAAAACTGTTTTTT CASSPLTGEDEKLFF
TRBJ2-1 many TRBV20-1 14 NA TGCAGTGCTCCCTTGGACCCGACGCCCAATGAGCAGTTCTTC CSAPLDPTPNEQFF
TRBJ2-7 many TRBV20-1 15 TRBD2 TGCAGTGCTAGTCAGGCGGGAGGGTTCTCCTACGAGCAGTACTTC CSASQAGGFSYEQYF
TRBJ1-1 few TRBV30 13 NA TGTGCCTGGACCGCAGGGACGTACACTGAAGCTTTCTTT CAWTAGTYTEAFF
TRBJ2-3 NA TRBV7-9 14 NA TGTGCCAGCAGCCTCCCGGCTGGGCCAGATACGCAGTATTTT CASSLPAGPDTQYF
TRBJ1-6 few TRBV5-1 17 NA TGCGCCAGCAGCTTGGGGGACGGAAACCGTTATAATTCACCCCTCCACTTT CASSLGDGNRYNSPLHF
TRBJ2-7 many TRBV28 13 NA TGTGCCAGCAGCCCGGCCAGTCACTACGAGCAGTACTTC CASSPASHYEQYF
TRBJ2-7 NA TRBV11-2 16 TRBD1 TGTGTCAGCAGCTCGGATCCGGGACAGGGTTCCTACGAGCAGTACTTC CVSSSDPGQGSYEQYF
TRBJ1-2 many TRBV29-1 11 NA TGCAGCGTTGAATATTATCCCGGCTACACCTTC CSVEYYPGYTF
TRBJ2-3 many TRBV27 12 NA TGTGCCAGCAGTTTCCAGGGAAATACGCAGTATTTT CASSFQGNTQYF
TRBJ2-7 many TRBV2 14 TRBD1 TGTGCCAGCAGGCGCACAGGGGGTAACTACGAGCAGTACTTC CASRRTGGNYEQYF
TRBJ2-7 few TRBV27 15 TRBD2 TGTGCCAGCAGTTCGGGAGGCCGAAGCTCCTACGAGCAGTACTTC CASSSGGRSSYEQYF
TRBJ2-1 NA TRBV11-2 16 NA TGTGCCAGCAGTTCGAATGGAGGGGTAGCCTACAATGAGCAGTTCTTC CASSSNGGVAYNEQFF
TRBJ2-7 NA TRBV13 14 TRBD1 TGTGCCAGCAGTATTGACAGGGTGTCCTACGAGCAGTACTTC CASSIDRVSYEQYF
TRBJ2-3 many TRBV7-6 14 NA TGTGCCAGCTGCCAATTGGGGAGCACAGATACGCAGTATTTT CASCQLGSTDTQYF
TRBJ1-1 few TRBV6-5 14 TRBD1 TGTGCCAGCAGTAGTTCGGGACAGGGGGCTTCGGCTTTCTTT CASSSSGQGASAFF
TRBJ2-2 many TRBV12-3/TRBV12-4 15 TRBD1 TGTGCCAGCAGAGGGACAGGGCCAGCCACCGGGGAGCTGTTTTTT CASRGTGPATGELFF
TRBJ2-5 few TRBV19 15 NA TGTGCCAGTAGTATAAGTCCGGGGTTCGGGGAGACCCAGTACTTC CASSISPGFGETQYF
TRBJ2-6 few TRBV11-2 15 NA TGTGCCAGCAGCTCACTAAGGGCTGGGGCCAACGTCCTGACTTTC CASSSLRAGANVLTF
TRBJ1-4 many TRBV7-9 16 NA TGTGCCAGCAGCTTAGCCAGCCAGGGGATTAATGAAAAACTGTTTTTT CASSLASQGINEKLFF
TRBJ1-1 many TRBV5-1 13 NA TGCGCCAGCAGCTTGAACAGCAACACTGAAGCTTTCTTT CASSLNSNTEAFF
TRBJ2-3 many TRBV6-5 16 NA TGTGCCAGCAGAGGGGAAACAGGGCAGGTGTCAGATACGCAGTATTTT CASRGETGQVSDTQYF
TRBJ1-1 few TRBV20-1 14 NA TGCAGTGCTAGAGACCGACCGGGGGTCGGTGAAGCTTTCTTT CSARDRPGVGEAFF
TRBJ2-5 few TRBV7-9 16 NA TGTGCCAGCAGCTCACTCACGGCCGGGACAATAGAGACCCAGTACTTC CASSSLTAGTIETQYF
TRBJ2-7 few TRBV28 20 TRBD2 TGTGCCAGCAGTTTTCCCGGGCGGCTAGCGGGAGGCTCGCAAGAATACGAGCAGTACTTC CASSFPGRLAGGSQEYEQYF
TRBJ2-1 few TRBV29-1 13 TRBD1 TGCAGCGGCGCACAGGGGATGGGCAATGAGCAGTTCTTC CSGAQGMGNEQFF
TRBJ2-7 many TRBV5-6 14 NA TGTGCCAGCAGCCCGTATGGGATGCACTACGAGCAGTACTTC CASSPYGMHYEQYF
TRBJ2-7 few TRBV4-3 16 NA TGCGCCAGCAGCCAAGATCGACAGTATAGCCTCTACGAGCAGTACTTC CASSQDRQYSLYEQYF
TRBJ2-1 NA TRBV6-2/TRBV6-3 17 TRBD2 TGTGCCAGCACCCAGTGGGGAACTAGCGGGAGTTACAATGAGCAGTTCTTC CASTQWGTSGSYNEQFF
TRBJ2-7 many TRBV12-3/TRBV12-4 12 NA TGTGCCAGCAGTTTGGTCGTAGGCGAGCAGTACTTC CASSLVVGEQYF
TRBJ2-7 many TRBV7-9 13 NA TGTGCCAGCAGCTATGCCACAGCGGAAGGGCAGTACTTC CASSYATAEGQYF
TRBJ2-3 many TRBV7-9 13 NA TGTGCCAGCAGCAATGTGGGCTCAGATACGCAGTATTTT CASSNVGSDTQYF
TRBJ1-1 many TRBV14 16 NA TGTGCCAGCAGCCAAGCGCCGGTCGGCCTTTCGACTGAAGCTTTCTTT CASSQAPVGLSTEAFF
TRBJ1-5 many TRBV6-1 16 NA TGTGCCAGCAGTGAATGGGAAGAGGATAGCAATCAGCCCCAGCATTTT CASSEWEEDSNQPQHF
TRBJ2-7 many TRBV24-1 19 NA TGTGCCACCAGTGATCGCCGTCGACAGGTCGTGAGGAGCTCCTACGAGCAGTACTTC CATSDRRRQVVRSSYEQYF
TRBJ2-4 many TRBV12-5 17 TRBD2 TGTGCTAGTGGTTCCTGGACTAGCGGGGAGCGGGGGAACATTCAGTACTTC CASGSWTSGERGNIQYF
TRBJ2-1 many TRBV11-2 17 NA TGTGCCAGCAGTAAATGGGGGGTATCTAGCGCGGACAATGAGCAGTTCTTC CASSKWGVSSADNEQFF
TRBJ2-5 many TRBV4-1 14 TRBD1 TGCGCCAGCAGCCAACAACAGGGGCCGGAGACCCAGTACTTC CASSQQQGPETQYF
TRBJ2-7 few TRBV4-1 15 NA TGCGCCAGCAGGCATACGTCGAACCCCTCCTACGAGCAGTACTTC CASRHTSNPSYEQYF
TRBJ2-5 many TRBV15 15 TRBD2 TGTGCCACCAGCTGGGATAGCGGGACCCAAGAGACCCAGTACTTC CATSWDSGTQETQYF
TRBJ2-1 NA TRBV4-1 13 NA TGCGCCAGCAGCGCCGGGGGCAGGAATGAGCAGTTCTTC CASSAGGRNEQFF
TRBJ1-2 many TRBV4-1 16 TRBD1 TGCGCCAGCAGCCAAGAAGACACAGGGGCTAACTATGGCTACACCTTC CASSQEDTGANYGYTF
TRBJ2-7 many TRBV7-2 14 TRBD2 TGTGCCAGCAGCTGGCCGGGACTAGCGAACGAGCAGTACTTC CASSWPGLANEQYF
TRBJ2-6 many TRBV13 16 NA TGTGCCAGCAGCTCCGGACAGCTCTCTGGGGCCAACGTCCTGACTTTC CASSSGQLSGANVLTF